Following are 19 T cell receptor beta chains from one sample sequenced in a study of blood T cells in healthy people across ages. It was with a sample-barcoded 5' primer and a J-beta primer mix that a second PCR of roughly 7 to 12 cycles was run. One entry per CDR3 protein, called by TCRdb with MiXCR from the 5' RACE reads. Among about 1.5 million distinct CDR3 sequences listed, approximately 42% were seen once. Sequencing was carried out using blood. The receptors come from a woman aged 18-29 years in good health.

This chain connects TRBV28 to TRBJ2-4, with D possibly TRBD2 on 6 matching bases. Near its end, the DNA agrees better with TRBJ2-7, so the J call may be wrong. The germline gives CDR1 MDHEN, CDR2 SYDVKM. The CDR3 length is 11 residues. CDR3 loop: CAVWGEYEQYF. In nucleotides, the CDR3 is TGTGCCGTTTGGGGGGAATACGAGCAGTACTTC.

This clonotype has just a few counts. The chain employs TRBV20-1 and TRBJ1-6, with TRBD1 identical over 7 bases. In germline, CDR1 is DFQATT, CDR2 SNEGSKA (reference sequence). The CDR3 is 15 amino acids. The junction had 7 bases not matched to a gene; V was cut back by 3 bases and J by 5 bases. Here the CDR3 reads CSARKRDSDNSPLHF. CDR3 nucleotides: TGCAGTGCTAGGAAACGGGACAGCGATAATTCACCCCTCCACTTT.

This clonotype was detected a few times. J is TRBJ2-4 and V is TRBV3-1; weak D call: TRBD1 (6 bases). The J call may be incorrect, as the DNA end agrees better with TRBJ2-7. The CDR3 sequence is 13 residues long. CDR1 is LGHDT and CDR2 is YNNKEL in the germline V gene (reference sequence). The CDR3 sequence is CASSQPTGNEQYF. CDR3 DNA: TGTGCCAGCAGCCAACCAACAGGGAACGAGCAGTACTTC.

To note about this clonotype: At one end the junction does not follow the germline gene, possibly because of a read error. This chain joins TRBV6-2 or TRBV6-3 and TRBJ2-3, with 8 nucleotides matching TRBD2. CDR1 is MNHEY, CDR2 SVGEGT, per germline. The CDR3 has 18 residues. As DNA, the CDR3 is TGTGCCAGCAGTTACTATCCAGCGGGAGTGGTTAGCACAGATACGCGGTATTTT. This sequence encodes CASSYYPAGVVSTDTRYF.

Only a few counts were recorded for this clonotype. The chain uses TRBV6-5 and TRBJ2-2; tentative D call: TRBD1 (6 bases). Trimming took 6 bases from V and 6 from J, leaving 17 bases between them. CDR1 and CDR2 from the germline V gene are MNHEY and SVGAGI. This CDR3 comprises 15 residues. CDR3: CASSQDRLLAGELFF. The CDR3 region has the DNA TGTGCCAGCAGCCAAGACAGGCTGCTGGCCGGGGAGCTGTTTTTT.

This chain connects TRBV5-5 to TRBJ1-2, with D possibly matching TRBD1 (5 bases). CDR3 length: 13 residues. CDR1 SGHKS and CDR2 YYEKEE come from the germline V gene (reference sequence). V gave up 3 bases and J gave up 3 bases, with 9 bases separating them. CDR3 in DNA: TGTGCCAGCAGCTGGGAGACAGACTATGGCTACACCTTC. Protein: CASSWETDYGYTF. The variable domain in full, completed from reference TRBV5-5 and TRBJ1-2, reads DAGVTQSPTHLIKTRGQQVTLRCSPISGHKSVSWYQQVLGQGPQFIFQYYEKEERGRGNFPDRFSARQFPNYSSELNVNALLLGDSALYLCASSWETDYGYTFGSGTRLTVV.

The J gene is TRBJ2-2, the V gene TRBV24-1, with 10 bases that match TRBD2. The CDR3 is 15 residues long. Germline loops: CDR1 KGHDR, CDR2 SFDVKD. The junction had 4 bases not matched to a gene; V was cut back by 5 bases and J by 5 bases. CDR3 loop: CATSGTSGRTGELFF. CDR3 in DNA: TGTGCCACCAGTGGGACTAGCGGTAGGACCGGGGAGCTGTTTTTT.

Notes on this clonotype: An end of the junction differs from the germline gene, which may be a read error. The V call is TRBV29-1, the J call TRBJ2-3; the match to TRBD2 covers 12 bases. The CDR3 is 17 residues long. Germline V lookup: CDR1 SQVTM, CDR2 ANQGSEA. The CDR3 DNA sequence: TGCAGCGCCAAACTAGCGGGGGGTCCAACTAGCACAGATACGCGGTATTTT. Translated: CSAKLAGGPTSTDTRYF.

The chain uses TRBV12-3 or TRBV12-4 and TRBJ2-1, with D perhaps matching TRBD2 (5 bases). This CDR3 has 14 residues. V lost 8 bases to trimming and J lost 8 bases, with 19 bases between them. CDR3: CASDIGPFGDEQFF. For the CDR3, the DNA is TGTGCCAGCGACATCGGGCCTTTCGGGGATGAGCAGTTCTTC.

Only a few counts were recorded for this clonotype. The chain links TRBV9 to TRBJ1-1, with a weak D call TRBD1 (5 bases). The V gene's germline CDR1 is SGDLS and CDR2 YYNGEE. The V end lost 0 bases, the J end lost 4 bases, and 13 bases lay between the germline ends. The CDR3 spans 15 residues. Here the CDR3 reads CASSVVSGGGTEAFF. The DNA for the CDR3 is TGTGCCAGCAGCGTAGTATCTGGGGGAGGCACTGAAGCTTTCTTT.

J is TRBJ2-1 and V is TRBV6-1; 9 bases fit TRBD2. The trim removed 1 base at V and 6 bases at J, leaving 4 bases unmatched. The CDR3 runs 15 residues. CDR1 is MNHNS and CDR2 is SASEGT in the germline V gene. The CDR3 here is CASSEGLAGFNEQFF. The CDR3 DNA reads TGTGCCAGCAGTGAAGGGCTAGCGGGGTTCAATGAGCAGTTCTTC.

This chain joins TRBV25-1 and TRBJ2-7, with a possible D match to TRBD2 (6 bases). V lost 4 bases and J 7 bases, leaving 17 bases between the germline ends. The CDR3 contains 14 residues. CDR1 is MGHDK and CDR2 is SYGVNS in the germline V gene. In DNA, the CDR3 is TGTGCCAGCAGTGTGCCGGGAGCCGGCAATGAGCAGTACTTC. The encoded protein is CASSVPGAGNEQYF.

The chain carries TRBV20-1 and TRBJ2-5; perhaps TRBD2 as D (6 bases). The CDR3 length is 12 residues. V gave up 6 bases and J gave up 5 bases, with 13 bases separating them. The V gene's germline CDR1 is DFQATT and CDR2 SNEGSKA (reference sequence). The CDR3 reads CSAVISGETQYF. The CDR3 bases are TGCAGTGCAGTAATAAGCGGGGAGACCCAGTACTTC.

This clonotype was counted only a few times. This chain joins TRBV20-1 and TRBJ2-5; TRBD2 matches at 9 bases. Germline assignment: CDR1 DFQATT and CDR2 SNEGSKA (reference sequence). The CDR3 consists of 14 residues. V lost 4 bases, J lost 2 bases, and 5 bases stayed unmatched. CDR3 sequence: CSATIAGAQETQYF. DNA of the CDR3: TGCAGTGCTACAATAGCGGGGGCTCAAGAGACCCAGTACTTC.

Comment on this clonotype: At one of its ends the junction is not consistent with the germline gene, which may arise from a read error. The chain uses TRBV28 and TRBJ2-7, with TRBD1 matching 9 bases. The CDR3 contains 14 residues. Germline V gives CDR1 MDHEN, CDR2 SYDVKM. The CDR3 DNA sequence: TGTGACAGCAGGGGGGACAGGGTATCGCGCGAGCAGTACTTC. Amino acid sequence: CDSRGDRVSREQYF.

The sample holds many counts of this clonotype. At one end, the junction sequence differs from germline, possibly due to a read error. The rearrangement links TRBV10-2 to TRBJ1-2; 9 positions agree with TRBD1. Germline values: CDR1 WSHSY, CDR2 SAAADI. This CDR3 has 13 residues. CDR3 nucleotide sequence: TGTGCCAGCAGCGACAGGGGGGACTATGGCTACACCTTC. Translated, it gives CASSDRGDYGYTF.

This clonotype has just a few counts. This chain connects TRBV20-1 to TRBJ2-5; TRBD2 matches 8 bases. The DNA end favors TRBJ2-7, so the J call may be wrong. The CDR3 runs to 12 residues. The germline CDR1 and CDR2 sequences are DFQATT and SNEGSKA (reference sequence). The CDR3, as DNA: TGCAGTCGTCCGGGGGGGGCCTACGAGCAGTACTTC. Its protein product is CSRPGGAYEQYF.

The V gene is TRBV4-1, the J gene TRBJ1-5; 10 bases fit TRBD1. Germline assignment: CDR1 MGHRA and CDR2 YSYEKL. Unmatched junction bases numbered 2, after V lost 0 bases and J lost 6 bases. The CDR3 loop spans 15 amino acids. The CDR3 bases are TGCGCCAGCAGCCAAGACGACAGGGGGCTTCAGCCCCAGCATTTT. This translates into CASSQDDRGLQPQHF.

This sequence joins TRBV7-9 and TRBJ1-6, with no clear D. This CDR3 has 15 residues. Germline V gene data show CDR1 as SEHNR and CDR2 as FQNEAQ (reference sequence). V lost 2 bases, J lost 7 bases, and 12 bases lay in between. The CDR3 here is CASSLQRAANSPLHF. The CDR3 bases are TGTGCCAGCAGCTTACAACGGGCAGCGAATTCACCCCTCCACTTT.